Described below is a single TCR beta chain sequence and its context. Which antigen it targets is not known. No much larger clone is present one base from it, and per-base qualities are unavailable. TCRbeta rearrangements were sequenced from genomic DNA using the immunoSEQ assay at survey resolution. As for how the authors treated the data: In the TCR sequencing data, the lowest productive clonotype frequency that could be detected was 2.59 x 10-5. Only productive TCRbeta rearrangements, meaning sequences that were complete and in-frame, were kept for the analyses. Simpson clonality, calculated in the immunoSEQ Analyzer version 3.0, was used as the measure of sample clonality. Clones were categorized by frequency as very rare, small, medium, large (1-20%) or hyperexpanded (>20%). Generation probabilities were estimated with OLGA 1.2.3, V-gene circos plots were generated with VDJtools, specificities were searched for in VDJdb, and CDR3 motifs were identified with GLIPH. TCRdb carries this immuneACCESS record with in-frame sequences only. Its versions omit some clonotypes, under half of them owing to an unresolved V gene in the studies checked, with the rest unexplained. That table gives V, J and clone size, and the DNA gave D and trimming. Recorded for this sample are over 25,000 clones; around four fifths of them occurred a single time. The biggest ten clones account for about 4% of the sample.

The CDR3 contains 13 residues, cysteine and phenylalanine counted. Of the read, only the CDR3 DNA is kept; its 39 bases are in frame from base 1. At the junction V is shortened by 10 bases and J by 0 bases; bases outside the gene matches: 4. CDR1 and CDR2 are read off the germline V gene as ENHRY and SYGVKD. The data belong to a study of STAT5B mutations in CD4+ large granular lymphocyte leukemia (dated by TCRdb to the early 2020s). Some background on the complete study: Among the healthy controls, the CDR3 'QG' motif was associated with a particular HLA allele. TCRbeta repertoires of CD4+ T-cell large granular lymphocyte leukemia patients were compared with those of healthy blood donors. Flow cytometry performed on FACSCanto II or FACSVerse showed that the purified fractions had more than 95% purity among lymphocytes.

Healthy controls were fewer than 40 blood donors whose buffy coats came from the Finnish Red Cross blood service. All TCR-sequenced material derived from peripheral blood: patient blood samples and healthy donor buffy coats. Peripheral blood mononuclear cells were isolated by Ficoll-Hypaque gradient centrifugation. For the healthy controls, CD4+ cells were obtained from buffy coats by magnetic purification. The Gentra Puregene Cell and Tissue kit was used to extract genomic DNA, and a Qubit 2.0 fluorometer was used to measure the amount of genomic DNA. Findings and caveats that apply to the study as a whole: CD4-sorted patient repertoires appeared more clonal than healthy CD4+ repertoires, and this difference persisted after removing the putative leukemic clones. Data were not HLA-matched; higher clonality in CD4+ versus CD8+ T-LGLL could reflect the relatively small sample size. Main leukemic clonotypes were private to each patient, although under 30% appeared at low frequency in other patients' non-leukemic repertoires. TRBV06-family usage was enriched among the top patient clones (8/27) compared with healthy controls (2/35).

The clonotype originates from a human donor in good health. The chain is assembled from TRBV10-3 and TRBJ2-7; 9 bases in the junction line up with TRBD1. The sequenced sample was CD4+ T cells from blood buffy coats. The bases are TGTGCCAACAGGGGGCTGGGCTCCTACGAGCAGTACTTC. Translated, it reads CANRGLGSYEQYF.